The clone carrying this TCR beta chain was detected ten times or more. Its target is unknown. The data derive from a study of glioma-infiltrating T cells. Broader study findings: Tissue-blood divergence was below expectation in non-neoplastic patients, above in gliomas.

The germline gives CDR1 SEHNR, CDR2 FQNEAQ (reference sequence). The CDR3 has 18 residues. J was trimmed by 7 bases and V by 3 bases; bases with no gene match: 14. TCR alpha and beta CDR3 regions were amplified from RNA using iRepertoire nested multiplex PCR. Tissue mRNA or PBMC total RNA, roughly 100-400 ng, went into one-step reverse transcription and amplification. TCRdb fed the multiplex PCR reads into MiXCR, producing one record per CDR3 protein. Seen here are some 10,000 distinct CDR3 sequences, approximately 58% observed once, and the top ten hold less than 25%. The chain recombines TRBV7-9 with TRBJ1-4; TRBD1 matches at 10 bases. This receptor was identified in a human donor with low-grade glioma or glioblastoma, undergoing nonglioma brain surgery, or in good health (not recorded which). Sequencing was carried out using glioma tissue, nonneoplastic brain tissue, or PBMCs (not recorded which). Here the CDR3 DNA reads TGTGCCAGCAGCTTTGACAGGGGGCGGTCGGGGCTCCCTGAAAAACTGTTTTTT. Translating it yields CASSFDRGRSGLPEKLFF.